What follows are 28 T cell receptor beta chains derived from one specimen sequenced in a study of OX40 agonist ivuxolimab in advanced cancers. The data were produced by immunoSEQ multiplex PCR, yet TCRdb's version contains in-frame clones alone and is incomplete. The sample has some 66,000 clones, more than 60% seen once. The sequences come from CD4+ or CD8+ T cells sorted from blood, collected in a trial of the OX40 agonist ivuxolimab. Every receptor here comes from an adult with an advanced solid tumor such as melanoma, head and neck, liver or kidney cancer.

This clone was seen only a few times. The chain couples TRBV11-2 to TRBJ2-3; D is unresolved. Germline values: CDR1 SGHAT, CDR2 FQNNGV. The CDR3 runs 13 residues. V dropped 4 bases and J dropped 2 bases, with 7 bases sitting between them. CDR3 amino acids: CASSSRPTDTQYF. The CDR3 coding sequence is TGTGCCAGCAGCTCGAGACCCACAGATACGCAGTATTTT.

In the case of this clone: The same CDR3 can be traced to other DNA sequences in this sample. The rearrangement uses TRBV6-5 and TRBJ1-2; possibly TRBD1 for D (5 bases). Trimming removed 0 bases at V and 2 bases at J, with 10 bases between. The CDR3 is made up of 15 amino acids. The germline V gene encodes CDR1 MNHEY and CDR2 SVGAGI. CDR3 sequence: CASSYSRGRNYGYTF. The CDR3 DNA is TGTGCCAGCAGTTACTCGAGGGGCAGGAACTATGGCTACACCTTC.

This clone was found once. The chain uses TRBV5-1 and TRBJ2-3, with a weak D call TRBD2 (6 bases). CDR1 and CDR2 from the germline V gene are SGHRS and YFSETQ. Trimming shortened V by 0 bases and J by 0 bases, and 11 bases separated the two germline ends. The CDR3 has 16 amino acids. DNA for the CDR3: TGCGCCAGCAGCTTGGCCGCGGGGATGAGCACAGATACGCAGTATTTT. It yields the protein CASSLAAGMSTDTQYF.

The CDR3 sequence is CASSYGTLGGELFF. In DNA form, the CDR3 reads TGTGCCAGCAGTTACGGGACGCTCGGCGGGGAGCTGTTTTTT. This chain links TRBV28 with TRBJ2-2, with D tentatively TRBD1 or TRBD2 (5 bases each). The CDR3 extends over 14 amino acids. The V gene's germline CDR1 is MDHEN and CDR2 SYDVKM. The germline V and J ends were trimmed by 4 bases and 7 bases, with 13 bases remaining between them.

DNA of the CDR3: TGCGCCAGCAGCCGACTAGCGGGACAGTCGCCTCAGCCCCAGCATTTT. Translated, it gives CASSRLAGQSPQPQHF. This chain connects TRBV5-1 to TRBJ1-5; 7 bases map to TRBD1. Germline V gives CDR1 SGHRS, CDR2 YFSETQ. This CDR3 contains 16 residues. J gave up 6 bases and V 4 bases, and 13 bases lay outside the gene matches.

This chain connects TRBV18 to TRBJ1-5; no firm D call. CDR3 size: 12 residues. Germline CDR1 and CDR2: KGHSH and LQKENI. V was shortened by 5 bases and J by 7 bases, with 9 bases between the two germline ends. The CDR3 DNA reads TGTGCCAGCTCAATGGGAGAGCAGCCCCAGCATTTT. Its translation is CASSMGEQPQHF.

This sequence joins TRBV21-1 and TRBJ1-5; the table calls TRBD1, which could not be checked here. TRBV21-1 is noted as a pseudogene. The CDR3 is 16 residues long. The CDR3: CASSQGTDYSNQPQHF. CDR3 bases: TGTGCCAGCAGCCAGGGGACAGACTATAGCAATCAGCCCCAGCATTTT.

The chain has TRBV19 and TRBJ2-5, with D perhaps matching TRBD1 or TRBD2 (5 bases each). Per germline, CDR1 LNHDA and CDR2 SQIVND (reference sequence). Deletions cut 9 bases from V and 5 bases from J, with 19 bases between. This CDR3 comprises 14 residues. The DNA of the CDR3 is TGTGCCAGCGCACCGGGACCCGCGTCCGAGACCCAGTACTTC. Residues: CASAPGPASETQYF.

The CDR3 nucleotides are TGCGCCAGCAGCAAGACAGAGAACACCGGGGAGCTGTTTTTT. It translates to CASSKTENTGELFF. V gene TRBV5-1 combines with J gene TRBJ2-2; TRBD1 might be the D (5 bases). The CDR3 spans 14 residues. V was shortened by 4 bases and J by 1 base, with 8 bases between the two germline ends. Germline V gene sequence: CDR1 SGHRS, CDR2 YFSETQ.

The J gene is TRBJ2-1, the V gene TRBV7-9, with TRBD1 identical over 8 bases. The V gene's germline CDR1 is SEHNR and CDR2 FQNEAQ (reference sequence). J lost 2 bases, V lost 5 bases, and 5 bases had no gene match. This CDR3 has 15 residues. CDR3 nucleotide sequence: TGTGCCAGCAGCGGCGCCAGGGGGCCCTACAATGAGCAGTTCTTC. It specifies CASSGARGPYNEQFF.

The chain recombines TRBV5-1 with TRBJ2-7; 9 bases fit TRBD1. Germline values: CDR1 SGHRS, CDR2 YFSETQ. The CDR3 loop spans 14 amino acids. V shed 6 bases and J 1 base; nucleotides not matched to a gene: 5. The CDR3 bases are TGCGCCAGCAAACAGGGGGCGAGTTCCTACGAGCAGTACTTC. Encoded protein: CASKQGASSYEQYF.

This clone turned up a few times. J is TRBJ2-7 and V is TRBV7-9; no clear D gene. Looked up from germline, CDR1 is SEHNR and CDR2 is FQNEAQ (reference sequence). The CDR3 is made up of 12 amino acids. V was pared by 1 base and J by 6 bases, with 7 bases between. The CDR3 is CASSLEESEQYF. Here the CDR3 DNA reads TGTGCCAGCAGCTTAGAAGAATCCGAGCAGTACTTC.

CDR3 region: CASRNTQTGLKSEQYF. Here the CDR3 DNA reads TGTGCCAGCCGTAACACTCAGACAGGTCTAAAGTCGGAGCAGTACTTC. The V call is TRBV6-6, the J call TRBJ2-7, with D possibly being TRBD1 (6 bases). With 8 bases removed from V and 7 bases from J, the gap between germline ends came to 27 bases. The CDR3 loop spans 16 amino acids. Germline V lookup: CDR1 MNHNY, CDR2 SVGAGI (reference sequence).

In its sample, this clone was seen once. V and J are TRBV6-6 and TRBJ1-4; D might be TRBD1 (5 bases). The CDR3 length is 16 residues. The V gene lost 5 bases and the J gene lost 11 bases, with 24 bases spanning the gap. CDR1 and CDR2 from the germline V gene are MNHNY and SVGAGI (reference sequence). The CDR3 here is CASSQTPGGSFEKLFF. CDR3 nucleotide sequence: TGTGCCAGCAGTCAAACCCCGGGGGGATCCTTCGAGAAACTGTTTTTT.

This clone was found a few times. Other DNA sequences in this specimen translate into the identical CDR3. The chain recombines TRBV18 with TRBJ2-2; 10 nucleotides align to TRBD2. The CDR3 has 17 amino acids. V trimming: 2 bases; J trimming: 4 bases; junction bases outside the gene matches: 7. Germline V CDR1 and CDR2: KGHSH, LQKENI. DNA for the CDR3: TGTGCCAGCTCACCAGGGGCCGGGACTAGCGCCACCGGGGAGCTGTTTTTT. Residues: CASSPGAGTSATGELFF.

V and J are TRBV13 and TRBJ2-7; D is ambiguous. CDR3 length: 15 amino acids. V was trimmed by 5 bases and J by 2 bases, leaving 16 bases between them. Per germline, CDR1 PRHDT and CDR2 FYEKMQ (reference sequence). CDR3 nucleotide sequence: TGTGCCAGCAGCCCCCCGTTTGCGGAAACCTACGAGCAGTACTTC. Its translation is CASSPPFAETYEQYF.

The chain recombines TRBV19 with TRBJ2-2; 11 bases agree with TRBD2. CDR3 size: 16 residues. CDR1 is LNHDA, CDR2 SQIVND, per germline (reference sequence). V trimming: 3 bases; J trimming: 6 bases; junction bases outside the gene matches: 6. The CDR3 sequence is CASSISSGRWAGELFF. The CDR3, as DNA: TGTGCCAGTAGTATTTCTAGCGGGAGGTGGGCCGGGGAGCTGTTTTTT. Full variable domain (rest looked up from reference TRBV19 and TRBJ2-2): DGGITQSPKYLFRKEGQNVTLSCEQNLNHDAMYWYRQDPGQGLRLIYYSQIVNDFQKGDIAEGYSVSREKKESFPLTVTSAQKNPTAFYLCASSISSGRWAGELFFGEGSRLTVL.

This chain links TRBV29-1 with TRBJ1-2; the match to TRBD1 covers 7 bases. Germline V gene lookup returns CDR1 SQVTM and CDR2 ANQGSEA. CDR3 length equals 12 residues. V shed 2 bases and J 4 bases; nucleotides not matched to a gene: 1. The DNA of the CDR3 is TGCAGCGTTGAAAGACAGGGCTATGGCTACACCTTC. This gives the protein CSVERQGYGYTF.

The DNA for the CDR3 is TGTGCCAGCGGAGGACATGAGCAGTTCTTC. Its protein product is CASGGHEQFF. The chain couples TRBV11-2 to TRBJ2-1, with TRBD2 as a possible D gene (5 bases). The V gene lost 8 bases and the J gene lost 8 bases, with 7 bases spanning the gap. This CDR3 has 10 residues. The germline V gene encodes CDR1 SGHAT and CDR2 FQNNGV. Drawing the rest from reference TRBV11-2 and TRBJ2-1, the complete variable domain is EAGVAQSPRYKIIEKRQSVAFWCNPISGHATLYWYQQILGQGPKLLIQFQNNGVVDDSQLPKDRFSAERLKGVDSTLKIQPAKLEDSAVYLCASGGHEQFFGPGTRLTVL.

The chain employs TRBV5-1 and TRBJ1-1; 7 bases align to TRBD1. Germline lookup yields CDR1 SGHRS and CDR2 YFSETQ. The V and J ends lost 4 bases and 1 base, in that order; junction bases with no gene match: 7. The CDR3 length is 15 residues. The CDR3 loop reads CASSQYRGANTEAFF. The CDR3 DNA reads as TGCGCCAGCAGCCAATACAGGGGCGCGAACACTGAAGCTTTCTTT.

The chain links TRBV19 to TRBJ2-3, with TRBD2 matching 9 bases. The CDR3 contains 15 residues. CDR1 and CDR2 from the germline V gene are LNHDA and SQIVND (reference sequence). Germline trimming cut 6 bases from V and 4 bases from J; bases unmatched to any gene: 8. The CDR3 loop is CASRRSGGSADTQYF. For the CDR3, the DNA is TGTGCCAGTAGGCGTAGCGGGGGAAGTGCAGATACGCAGTATTTT.

This chain's CDR3 is CASRWSGRTYEQYF. The CDR3 bases are TGTGCCAGCAGATGGTCAGGGCGGACCTACGAGCAGTACTTC. The chain carries TRBV28 and TRBJ2-7, with D perhaps matching TRBD1 (5 bases). From germline, CDR1 is MDHEN and CDR2 SYDVKM. The ends were cut back, 6 bases at V and 2 bases at J, with 14 bases in the middle. The length of the CDR3 is 14 residues.

The rearrangement uses TRBV27 and TRBJ1-2; 9 bases fit TRBD1. The length of the CDR3 is 18 residues. After removal of 1 base from V and 0 bases from J, the junction contained 9 bases not matched to a gene. From germline, CDR1 is MNHEY and CDR2 SMNVEV (reference sequence). This CDR3 reads CASSLLRQGEIPNYGYTF. Written as DNA, the CDR3 is TGTGCCAGCAGTTTATTAAGACAGGGGGAAATACCTAACTATGGCTACACCTTC.

The CDR3 protein is CASSSSGSAYEQYF. The CDR3 nucleotides read TGTGCCAGCAGTTCTAGCGGTTCGGCCTACGAGCAGTACTTC. The rearrangement links TRBV28 to TRBJ2-7; 7 bases are shared with TRBD2. Trimming removed 4 bases from V and 2 bases from J; junction bases left unmatched: 5. The germline CDR1 and CDR2 sequences are MDHEN and SYDVKM. The CDR3 runs to 14 residues.

This clone showed up just a few times. V is TRBV7-8 and J is TRBJ2-5; 9 nucleotides match TRBD2. V lost 4 bases, J lost 4 bases, and 16 bases stayed unmatched. CDR1 and CDR2 (germline): SGHVS, FQNEAQ. The CDR3 covers 18 residues. DNA of the CDR3: TGTGCCAGCAGCTGGGGACCGCCGACTAGCGGAAGGGGAGAGACCCAGTACTTC. Translating it yields CASSWGPPTSGRGETQYF.

This clone is medium-sized (0.01 to 0.1%). The chain recombines TRBV6-5 with TRBJ2-1; D is unresolved. The CDR3 is 11 amino acids. Deletions cut 7 bases from V and 5 bases from J, with 6 bases between. Germline V lookup: CDR1 MNHEY, CDR2 SVGAGI. Written as DNA, the CDR3 is TGTGCCAGCACCCGTCACAATGAGCAGTTCTTC. Translating it yields CASTRHNEQFF.

The table lists this clone with a few counts. The CDR3 loop reads CASSEVSFAQETQYF. CDR3 sequence (DNA): TGTGCCAGCAGTGAAGTATCGTTTGCCCAAGAGACCCAGTACTTC. The chain combines TRBV6-1 with TRBJ2-5; no clear D gene. The CDR3 contains 15 residues. V was clipped by 1 base and J by 1 base, with 10 bases between them. In germline, CDR1 is MNHNS, CDR2 SASEGT.

The CDR3: CASSRDMTYEQYF. The CDR3 nucleotides read TGCGCCAGCAGCCGGGACATGACCTACGAGCAGTACTTC. This chain uses TRBV4-1 with TRBJ2-7; tentative D call: TRBD1 (6 bases). The CDR3 contains 13 residues. The ends were cut back, 4 bases at V and 2 bases at J, with 9 bases in the middle. CDR1 and CDR2 (germline): MGHRA, YSYEKL.